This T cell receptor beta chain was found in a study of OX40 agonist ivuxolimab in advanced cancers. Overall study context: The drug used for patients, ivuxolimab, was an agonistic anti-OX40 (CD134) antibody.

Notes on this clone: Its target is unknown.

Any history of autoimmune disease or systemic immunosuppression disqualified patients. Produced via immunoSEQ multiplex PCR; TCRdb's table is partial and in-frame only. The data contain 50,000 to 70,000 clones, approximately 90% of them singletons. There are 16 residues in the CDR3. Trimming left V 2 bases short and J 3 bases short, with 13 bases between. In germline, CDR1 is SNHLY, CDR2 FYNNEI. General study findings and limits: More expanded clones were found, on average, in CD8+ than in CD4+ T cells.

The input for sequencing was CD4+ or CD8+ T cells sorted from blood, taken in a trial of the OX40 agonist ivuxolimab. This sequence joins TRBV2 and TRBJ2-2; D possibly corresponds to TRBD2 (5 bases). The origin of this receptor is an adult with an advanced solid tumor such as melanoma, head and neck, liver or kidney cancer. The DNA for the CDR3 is TGTGCCAGCAGTGAAATGAGGGTGCTGGACACCGGGGAGCTGTTTTTT. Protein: CASSEMRVLDTGELFF.